The 26 T cell receptor beta chains below come from one sample, sequenced in a study of OX40 agonist ivuxolimab in advanced cancers. The table came from immunoSEQ multiplex PCR; TCRdb's copy has only in-frame clones and leaves some out. The repertoire consists of tens of thousands of clones, with 87% occurring once and the leading ten covering approximately 1.2%. Specimen: CD4+ or CD8+ T cells sorted from blood, collected in a trial of the OX40 agonist ivuxolimab. These receptors originate from an adult with an advanced solid tumor such as melanoma, head and neck, liver or kidney cancer.

The genes are TRBV5-5 and TRBJ1-4; D call uncertain. The CDR3 contains 15 residues. Trimming removed 4 bases from V and 0 bases from J, with 10 bases in between. Germline CDR1 is SGHKS and CDR2 is YYEKEE (reference sequence). The DNA of the CDR3 is TGTGCCAGCAGCCGCCAGAGCTCAACTAATGAAAAACTGTTTTTT. Amino acid sequence: CASSRQSSTNEKLFF.

This chain joins TRBV18 and TRBJ1-6; D is unclear. The CDR3 covers 13 residues. V lost 2 bases and J 10 bases, leaving 9 bases between the germline ends. The germline V gene encodes CDR1 KGHSH and CDR2 LQKENI. The CDR3 DNA is TGTGCCAGCTCACCATCTAAAGACTCACCCCTCCACTTT. It specifies CASSPSKDSPLHF. The full variable domain, completed using reference TRBV18 and TRBJ1-6, is NAGVMQNPRHLVRRRGQEARLRCSPMKGHSHVYWYRQLPEEGLKFMVYLQKENIIDESGMPKERFSAEFPKEGPSILRIQQVVRGDSAAYFCASSPSKDSPLHFGNGTRLTVT.

The V and J genes are TRBV6-5 and TRBJ2-7; maybe TRBD1 (6 bases). CDR1 is MNHEY and CDR2 is SVGAGI in the germline V gene. V was shortened by 4 bases and J by 7 bases, with 14 bases between the two germline ends. This CDR3 contains 13 residues. The CDR3 sequence: CASSSPGVFEQYF. CDR3 nucleotides: TGTGCCAGCAGTTCCCCAGGGGTCTTTGAGCAGTACTTC.

The genes are TRBV4-1 and TRBJ2-1; 10 nucleotides agree with TRBD2. This CDR3 contains 17 residues. CDR1 and CDR2 (germline): MGHRA, YSYEKL. With 0 bases clipped from V and 4 bases from J, the junction kept 6 bases outside the gene matches. The CDR3 nucleotides are TGCGCCAGCAGCCAAGATAGGGGACTAGCGAGATACAATGAGCAGTTCTTC. It is translated as CASSQDRGLARYNEQFF.

The V and J genes are TRBV7-3 and TRBJ1-2, with D possibly TRBD1 on 5 matching bases. This CDR3 comprises 13 residues. Germline loops: CDR1 SGHTA, CDR2 FQGTGA. Trimming removed 5 bases at V and 8 bases at J, with 15 bases between. The chain's CDR3 is CASSHSGGGGYTF. Written as DNA, the CDR3 is TGTGCCAGCAGCCACTCGGGGGGAGGCGGCTACACCTTC.

This clone was observed a single time. This rearrangement joins TRBV7-2 to TRBJ2-5; D call uncertain. The germline V gene has CDR1 SGHTA and CDR2 FQGNSA. V was cut by 5 bases and J by 4 bases, with 14 bases left in between. The CDR3 covers 14 residues. This CDR3 is CASSPPVGRETQYF. Written as DNA, the CDR3 is TGTGCCAGCAGCCCCCCCGTGGGCAGAGAGACCCAGTACTTC.

V gene TRBV7-2 combines with J gene TRBJ2-1, with D possibly TRBD2 on 6 matching bases. The germline gives CDR1 SGHTA, CDR2 FQGNSA. The CDR3 is made up of 15 amino acids. V was pared by 3 bases and J by 0 bases, with 9 bases between. CDR3 loop: CASSLDYRSYNEQFF. The CDR3 DNA is TGTGCCAGCAGCTTGGACTACCGCTCCTACAATGAGCAGTTCTTC. Complete variable domain (other parts from reference TRBV7-2 and TRBJ2-1): GAGVSQSPSNKVTEKGKDVELRCDPISGHTALYWYRQSLGQGLEFLIYFQGNSAPDKSGLPSDRFSAERTGGSVSTLTIQRTQQEDSAVYLCASSLDYRSYNEQFFGPGTRLTVL.

This chain connects TRBV10-3 to TRBJ2-5; perhaps TRBD2 as D (5 bases). This CDR3 is built from 13 residues. Deletions cut 4 bases from V and 1 base from J, with 7 bases between. Germline loops: CDR1 ENHRY, CDR2 SYGVKD. This CDR3 reads CAISVASQETQYF. The CDR3 bases are TGTGCCATCAGTGTAGCGAGCCAAGAGACCCAGTACTTC.

The V and J genes are TRBV5-1 and TRBJ2-5; TRBD2 matches 10 bases. Germline values: CDR1 SGHRS, CDR2 YFSETQ. With 4 bases clipped from V and 5 bases from J, the junction kept 8 bases outside the gene matches. This CDR3 spans 15 amino acids. The CDR3 bases are TGCGCCAGCAGCATCAGCGGGGGGGCCGAGGAGACCCAGTACTTC. Its translation: CASSISGGAEETQYF.

J is TRBJ1-2 and V is TRBV23-1; 9 positions agree with TRBD1. TRBV23-1 is labeled an ORF, and its function is uncertain. Trimming removed 4 bases from V and 3 bases from J; junction bases left unmatched: 3. This CDR3 contains 14 residues. CDR3 nucleotide sequence: TGCGCCAGCAGTCCCCGGACAGGGGACTATGGCTACACCTTC. Encoded protein: CASSPRTGDYGYTF.

CDR3 DNA sequence: TGTGCCAGCAGTCCCAGGCCCCGACAGTCTGAAGCTTTCTTT. This sequence encodes CASSPRPRQSEAFF. The rearrangement links TRBV28 to TRBJ1-1, with D tentatively TRBD1 (5 bases). Germline V gene lookup returns CDR1 MDHEN and CDR2 SYDVKM. V lost 5 bases and J lost 6, with 16 bases in between. This CDR3 has 14 amino acids. Looking up the rest from reference TRBV28 and TRBJ1-1 gives the full variable domain: DVKVTQSSRYLVKRTGEKVFLECVQDMDHENMFWYRQDPGLGLRLIYFSYDVKMKEKGDIPEGYSVSREKKERFSLILESASTNQTSMYLCASSPRPRQSEAFFGQGTRLTVV.

This rearrangement joins TRBV28 to TRBJ1-5; D is unclear. Looked up from germline, CDR1 is MDHEN and CDR2 is SYDVKM. The ends were cut back, 7 bases at V and 4 bases at J, with 14 bases in the middle. CDR3 length: 14 residues. The CDR3 sequence is CASTTHWENQPQHF. The CDR3 nucleotides read TGTGCCAGCACCACTCATTGGGAGAATCAGCCCCAGCATTTT.

CDR3 protein: CASSVWASYNSPLHF. The CDR3 coding sequence is TGTGCCAGCAGTGTCTGGGCCTCTTATAATTCACCCCTCCACTTT. The rearrangement uses TRBV7-8 and TRBJ1-6; D not resolved. The germline gives CDR1 SGHVS, CDR2 FQNEAQ. V lost 6 bases, J lost 4 bases, and 13 bases lay in between. The CDR3 is made up of 15 amino acids. Complete variable domain (other parts from reference TRBV7-8 and TRBJ1-6): GAGVSQSPRYKVAKRGQDVALRCDPISGHVSLFWYQQALGQGPEFLTYFQNEAQLDKSGLPSDRFFAERPEGSVSTLKIQRTQQEDSAVYLCASSVWASYNSPLHFGNGTRLTVT.

The chain is built from TRBV7-8 and TRBJ2-5; 7 bases are a match to TRBD2. The CDR3 is 14 residues long. In germline, CDR1 is SGHVS, CDR2 FQNEAQ. With V trimmed by 4 bases and J by 7 bases, 9 bases remained unmatched. CDR3 region: CASSWGGTSGTQYF. DNA for the CDR3: TGTGCCAGCAGCTGGGGGGGGACCAGCGGGACCCAGTACTTC. Combining the CDR3 with reference TRBV7-8 and TRBJ2-5 gives the whole variable domain GAGVSQSPRYKVAKRGQDVALRCDPISGHVSLFWYQQALGQGPEFLTYFQNEAQLDKSGLPSDRFFAERPEGSVSTLKIQRTQQEDSAVYLCASSWGGTSGTQYFGPGTRLLVL.

CDR3 residues: CASSTRLGLYEEQYF. For the CDR3, the DNA is TGTGCCAGTAGTACCCGCCTCGGTCTCTACGAAGAGCAGTACTTC. This chain links TRBV19 with TRBJ2-7; no definite D call. V shed 4 bases and J shed 7 bases, with 20 bases lying between them. This CDR3 spans 15 amino acids. CDR1 is LNHDA, CDR2 SQIVND, per germline (reference sequence).

This chain joins TRBV30 and TRBJ1-3, with no clear D. Deletions cut 3 bases from V and 4 bases from J, with 13 bases between. Germline assignment: CDR1 GTSNPN and CDR2 SVGIG (reference sequence). The CDR3 covers 14 residues. CDR3 protein: CAWSPGQYGNTIYF. The CDR3 DNA is TGTGCCTGGAGCCCGGGCCAATACGGAAACACCATATATTTT.

This chain uses TRBV28 with TRBJ2-6, with D possibly being TRBD1 or TRBD2 (6 bases each). Germline CDR1 is MDHEN and CDR2 is SYDVKM. V lost 6 bases and J lost 4, with 13 bases in between. This CDR3 region has 15 residues. Written as DNA, the CDR3 is TGTGCCAGCAGCCTAAGGGGGGCCGGGGCCAACGTCCTGACTTTC. Its protein product is CASSLRGAGANVLTF.

J is TRBJ2-5 and V is TRBV30; D is unclear. From germline, CDR1 is GTSNPN and CDR2 SVGIG (reference sequence). CDR3 length: 12 residues. Trimming took 4 bases from V and 2 from J, leaving 8 bases between them. The CDR3 here is CAWTGNQETQYF. CDR3 sequence (DNA): TGTGCCTGGACGGGCAATCAAGAGACCCAGTACTTC.

This chain links TRBV7-2 with TRBJ1-1, with D unresolved. Germline CDR1 is SGHTA and CDR2 is FQGNSA. V was pared by 1 base and J by 3 bases, with 6 bases between. This CDR3 is built from 13 residues. The CDR3 DNA sequence: TGTGCCAGCAGCTTAGTTACAGACACTGAAGCTTTCTTT. Amino acid sequence: CASSLVTDTEAFF.

This chain joins TRBV27 and TRBJ2-1; 7 bases match TRBD2. CDR3 length: 14 residues. Trimming at V came to 5 bases and at J to 7 bases, leaving 8 bases not matched to a gene. Germline CDR1 is MNHEY and CDR2 is SMNVEV (reference sequence). The CDR3 DNA reads TGTGCCAGCAGTCCCCCGCGGGGGTTTAATGAGCAGTTCTTC. Its translation: CASSPPRGFNEQFF.

This sequence joins TRBV7-8 and TRBJ2-7, with 9 nucleotides matching TRBD1. Germline CDR1 reads SGHVS; CDR2 reads FQNEAQ. This CDR3 is built from 15 residues. J gave up 5 bases and V 1 base, and 6 bases lay outside the gene matches. The CDR3 DNA sequence: TGTGCCAGCAGCTTAGGAGGGACAGGGAACCACGAGCAGTACTTC. Translated, it gives CASSLGGTGNHEQYF.

This rearrangement joins TRBV7-2 to TRBJ2-7, with TRBD1 as a possible D gene (5 bases). Trimming left V 5 bases short and J 3 bases short, with 11 bases between. From germline, CDR1 is SGHTA and CDR2 FQGNSA. The CDR3 is 13 residues long. Here the CDR3 reads CASSRTQGYEQYF. DNA of the CDR3: TGTGCCAGCAGCCGAACCCAGGGCTACGAGCAGTACTTC.

The chain uses TRBV4-1 and TRBJ2-3, with a weak D call TRBD1 (5 bases). Germline V gives CDR1 MGHRA, CDR2 YSYEKL. This CDR3 has 19 amino acids. With 1 base removed from V and 5 bases from J, the gap between germline ends came to 25 bases. CDR3 protein: CASSQGVGQGVSRLDTQYF. The DNA of the CDR3 is TGCGCCAGCAGCCAAGGGGTGGGGCAGGGTGTGTCGCGGCTAGATACGCAGTATTTT.

The chain has TRBV5-1 and TRBJ2-5; D is perhaps TRBD1 (5 bases). The CDR3 contains 15 residues. V lost 0 bases to trimming and J lost 3 bases, with 12 bases between them. Per the germline V gene, CDR1 is SGHRS and CDR2 is YFSETQ. The CDR3 DNA reads TGCGCCAGCAGCTTGGGCCCCAGGGTGGAAGAGACCCAGTACTTC. Translated: CASSLGPRVEETQYF.

The chain joins TRBV10-3 to TRBJ1-2; TRBD1 might be the D (6 bases). Per germline, CDR1 ENHRY and CDR2 SYGVKD. Trimming stripped 0 bases from V and 6 bases from J, with 11 bases between. The CDR3 has 14 amino acids. The CDR3 spells CAISESGQYDGYTF. DNA for the CDR3: TGTGCCATCAGTGAGTCCGGACAGTATGATGGCTACACCTTC.

This clone is deemed medium-sized (0.01 to 0.1%). The J gene is TRBJ2-7, the V gene TRBV9; D is possibly TRBD1 (6 bases). This CDR3 contains 14 residues. Germline loops: CDR1 SGDLS, CDR2 YYNGEE. V lost 5 bases, J lost 6 bases, and 18 bases lay in between. The CDR3 coding sequence is TGTGCCAGCAGGGGGCACAGGGAGCGGAGCGAGCAGTACTTC. Its translation is CASRGHRERSEQYF. Supplemented by reference TRBV9 and TRBJ2-7, the full variable domain reads DSGVTQTPKHLITATGQRVTLRCSPRSGDLSVYWYQQSLDQGLQFLIQYYNGEERAKGNILERFSAQQFPDLHSELNLSSLELGDSALYFCASRGHRERSEQYFGPGTRLTVT.